The entry below gives a single TCR beta chain sequence along with its context. What it recognizes is unknown. The data belong to a study of cytomegalovirus exposure and HLA in healthy donors. Healthy bone marrow donors made up the donor group. The CDR3 is 14 residues long. Germline-derived CDR1 and CDR2 are LNHDA and SQIVND (reference sequence). V was pared by 9 bases and J by 5 bases, with 17 bases between. General study findings and limits: Most TCR beta V segments were productive about 87% or about 30% of the time in an earlier analysis. Based on reports, TCR beta sequences accurately predicted HLA-A and HLA-B alleles for most subjects. An observed cluster of highly shared sequence variants was recorded as a likely sequencing artifact.

A multiplex PCR was run with 60 Vbeta primers and 13 Jbeta primers. Repertoires were generated with immunoSEQ multiplex PCR, while TCRdb's copy carries only in-frame clones and drops some. The sample lists under 300,000 clones, 92% occurring once. The specimen sequenced was PBMCs. V is TRBV19 and J is TRBJ2-4, with D perhaps matching TRBD1 (6 bases). The sequence was collected from a girl aged 2 to 9 in good health and CMV-seronegative. Here the CDR3 reads CASLERGKENIQYF. The CDR3 DNA follows: TGTGCCAGCTTAGAAAGGGGGAAGGAAAACATTCAGTACTTC.